The rows below give T cell receptor beta chains drawn from one sample of a study of regulatory T cells in long-lasting Graves disease. One entry per CDR3 protein, called by TCRdb with MiXCR from the multiplex PCR reads. The sample lists fewer than 600,000 distinct CDR3 sequences, 22% occurring once. The specimen comprised peripheral blood mononuclear cells (PBMCs), sampled when the disease was refractory, from a patient treated with antithyroid drugs. The origin of the receptors is a female donor with Graves disease. Both conserved end residues are part of each CDR3. A D gene is named only where the DNA matches it firmly. Part of the rows lack a size; the others show once, few, many or a class for expanded clones.

d_gene	v_gene	len	j_gene	abundance	CDR3aa	CDR3nt
.	TRBV12-3/TRBV12-4	14	TRBJ1-2	many	CASSLSQGSLGYTF	TGTGCCAGCAGTTTGTCCCAGGGGAGTCTTGGCTACACCTTC
.	TRBV7-2	14	TRBJ2-7	.	CASSLDRSSYEQYF	TGTGCCAGCAGCTTAGACAGGAGCTCCTACGAGCAGTACTTC
.	TRBV15	14	TRBJ2-3	many	CATSPAVVGDTQYF	TGTGCCACCAGCCCAGCTGTTGTCGGGGATACGCAGTATTTT
.	TRBV2	11	TRBJ2-2	few	CASYGRGELFF	TGTGCCAGCTATGGACGGGGGGAGCTGTTTTTT
.	TRBV9	15	TRBJ1-5	.	CASSEGPALRQPQHF	TGTGCCAGCAGCGAGGGACCGGCCCTGCGTCAGCCCCAGCATTTT
TRBD1	TRBV28	18	TRBJ1-5	many	CASSLYRTGANSNQPQHF	TGTGCCAGCAGTTTATACCGGACAGGGGCCAATAGCAATCAGCCCCAGCATTTT
TRBD1	TRBV6-1	15	TRBJ1-1	.	CASRGQGSENTEAFF	TGTGCCAGCAGGGGACAGGGGTCGGAGAACACTGAAGCTTTCTTT
.	TRBV30	14	TRBJ1-2	.	CAWSVHRVHYGYTF	TGTGCCTGGAGTGTACACAGGGTCCACTATGGCTACACCTTC
TRBD2	TRBV28	14	TRBJ2-7	many	CASKGAGGPYEQYF	TGTGCCAGCAAGGGAGCGGGAGGGCCCTACGAGCAGTACTTC
.	TRBV19	15	TRBJ1-1	.	CASSKFRQLNTEAFF	TGTGCCAGTAGTAAGTTTCGGCAGCTAAACACTGAAGCTTTCTTT
.	TRBV30	13	TRBJ2-7	.	CAWSRNRYAEQYF	TGTGCCTGGAGTAGGAACAGGTATGCCGAGCAGTACTTC
.	TRBV20-1	15	TRBJ1-2	few	CSARDIRDTGDGYTF	TGCAGTGCTAGAGATATTAGGGACACCGGCGATGGCTACACCTTC
.	TRBV7-3	13	TRBJ2-2	many	CASSSSNTGELFF	TGTGCCAGCAGCTCAAGCAACACCGGGGAGCTGTTTTTT
.	TRBV28	13	TRBJ2-7	many	CASSLTQDHEQYF	TGTGCCAGCAGTTTGACTCAGGACCACGAGCAGTACTTC
.	TRBV28	16	TRBJ1-3	few	CASSSAAGEPGNTIYF	TGTGCCAGCAGTTCCGCGGCAGGGGAACCTGGAAACACCATATATTTT
.	TRBV6-4	15	TRBJ1-1	many	CASGHGRLVNTEAFF	TGTGCCAGCGGCCACGGACGGTTAGTGAACACTGAAGCTTTCTTT
TRBD1	TRBV5-1	16	TRBJ2-4	many	CASSSEGALNKNIQYF	TGCGCCAGCAGCTCCGAGGGGGCCCTTAACAAAAACATTCAGTACTTC
TRBD2	TRBV11-2	16	TRBJ2-7	few	CASRPSLAGLLYEQYF	TGTGCCAGCAGGCCCTCCCTAGCGGGCCTCCTATACGAGCAGTACTTC
.	TRBV24-1	14	TRBJ2-7	few	CATSDLGTSDEQYF	TGTGCCACCAGTGATTTGGGGACATCGGATGAGCAGTACTTC
.	TRBV10-3	13	TRBJ1-1	.	CAISSGLNTEAFF	TGTGCCATCAGCTCGGGTCTGAACACTGAAGCTTTCTTT